This T cell receptor (beta chain) was captured in a study of T cell repertoires in cytomegalovirus infection. Across the study: Shared public TCR beta signatures pointed to both CMV infection and a matching HLA type.

Germline CDR1 is MNHEY and CDR2 is SVGAGI. This CDR3 spans 16 amino acids. V dropped 0 bases and J dropped 5 bases, with 16 bases sitting between them. This clonotype was observed a few times. Its cognate antigen is unknown. Regarding the study as a whole: It was HLA-C-restricted CMV-specific TCR beta clonotypes that dominated the response ex vivo.

TCRdb ran MiXCR on the reads and lists one entry per CDR3 protein. The table has almost 300,000 distinct CDR3 sequences, about 9.2% seen once. This clonotype was sampled from a human donor in good health (CMV status not recorded). Some clones in this sample may be carry-over from other donors' samples. The chain has TRBV6-5 and TRBJ2-5, with D perhaps TRBD1 or TRBD2 (6 bases each). Sequencing was done on a sample of PBMCs. This CDR3 is CASSYSIGGRGETQYF. DNA of the CDR3: TGTGCCAGCAGTTACTCGATTGGGGGGCGAGGGGAGACCCAGTACTTC.